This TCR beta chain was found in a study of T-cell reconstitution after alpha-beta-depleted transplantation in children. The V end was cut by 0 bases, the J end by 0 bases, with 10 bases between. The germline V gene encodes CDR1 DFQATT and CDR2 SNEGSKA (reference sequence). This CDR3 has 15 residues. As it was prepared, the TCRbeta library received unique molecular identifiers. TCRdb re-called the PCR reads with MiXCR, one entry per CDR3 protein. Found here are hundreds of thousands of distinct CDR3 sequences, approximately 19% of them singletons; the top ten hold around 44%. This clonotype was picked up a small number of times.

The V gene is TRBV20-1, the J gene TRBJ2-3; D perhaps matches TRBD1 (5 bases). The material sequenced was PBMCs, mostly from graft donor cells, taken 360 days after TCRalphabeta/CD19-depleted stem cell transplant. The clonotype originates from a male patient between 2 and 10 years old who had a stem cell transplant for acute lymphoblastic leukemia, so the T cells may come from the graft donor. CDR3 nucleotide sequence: TGCAGTGCTAGAGATCGGCAGGGTAGCACAGATACGCAGTATTTT. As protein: CSARDRQGSTDTQYF.